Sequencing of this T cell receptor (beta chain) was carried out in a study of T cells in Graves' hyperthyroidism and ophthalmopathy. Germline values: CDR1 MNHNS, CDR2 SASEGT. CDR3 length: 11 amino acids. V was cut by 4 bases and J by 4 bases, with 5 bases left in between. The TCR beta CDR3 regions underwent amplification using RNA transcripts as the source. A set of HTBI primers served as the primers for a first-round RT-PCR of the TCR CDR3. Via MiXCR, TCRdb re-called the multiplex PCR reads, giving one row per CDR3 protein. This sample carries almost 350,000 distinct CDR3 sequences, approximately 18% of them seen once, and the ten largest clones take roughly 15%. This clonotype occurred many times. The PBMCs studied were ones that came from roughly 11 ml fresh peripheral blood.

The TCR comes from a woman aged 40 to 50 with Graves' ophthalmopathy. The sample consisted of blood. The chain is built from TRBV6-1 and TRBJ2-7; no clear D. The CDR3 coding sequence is TGTGCCAGCAGTGTACGGTACGAGCAGTACTTC. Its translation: CASSVRYEQYF.